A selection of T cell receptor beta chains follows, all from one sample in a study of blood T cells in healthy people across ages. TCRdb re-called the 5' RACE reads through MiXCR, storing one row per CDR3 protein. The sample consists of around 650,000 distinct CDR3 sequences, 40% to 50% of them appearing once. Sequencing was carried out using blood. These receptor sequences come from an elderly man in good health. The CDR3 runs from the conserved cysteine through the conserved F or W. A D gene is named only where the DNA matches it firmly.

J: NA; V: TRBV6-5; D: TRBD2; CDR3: CDSSRSGRAGNEQYF
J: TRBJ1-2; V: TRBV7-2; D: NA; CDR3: CASSSGDRLRYGYTF
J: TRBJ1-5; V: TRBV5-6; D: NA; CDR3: CASSFRGPRSNQPQHF
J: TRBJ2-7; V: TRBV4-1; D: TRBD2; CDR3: CASSQALTSGYEQYF
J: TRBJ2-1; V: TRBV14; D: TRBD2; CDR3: CASSQLPGLAGVGYNEQFF
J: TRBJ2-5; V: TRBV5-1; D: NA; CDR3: CASSPGTAFIETQYF
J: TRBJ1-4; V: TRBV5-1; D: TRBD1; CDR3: CASSTLTGATNEKLFF
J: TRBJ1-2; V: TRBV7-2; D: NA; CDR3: CASSLEGGFGYTF
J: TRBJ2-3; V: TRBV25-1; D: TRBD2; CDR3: CASGPTGGGAHVDTQYF
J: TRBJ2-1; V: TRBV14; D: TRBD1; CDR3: CASSLIPGQAYNEQFF
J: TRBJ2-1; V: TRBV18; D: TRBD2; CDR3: CASSPVTSGRTYNEQFF
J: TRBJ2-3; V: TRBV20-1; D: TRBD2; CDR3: CSTTGAGGGWSDTQYF
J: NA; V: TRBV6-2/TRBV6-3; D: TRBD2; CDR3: CASSPPTSGSSEQYF
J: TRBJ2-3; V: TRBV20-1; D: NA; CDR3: CSARVARPTDTQYF
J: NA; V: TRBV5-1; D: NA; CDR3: CASSLQGYLDEQYF
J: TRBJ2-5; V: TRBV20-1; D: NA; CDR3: CSARRQYEGGKYQETQYF
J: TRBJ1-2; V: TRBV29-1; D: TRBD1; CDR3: CSVERREAGTGPFGGYTF
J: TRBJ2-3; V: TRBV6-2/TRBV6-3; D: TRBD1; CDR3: CASSYFGQGGSTDTQYF
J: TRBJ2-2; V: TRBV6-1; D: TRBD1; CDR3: CASSGPGQVGTGELFF
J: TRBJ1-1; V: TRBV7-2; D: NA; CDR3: CASSLPQNTEAFF
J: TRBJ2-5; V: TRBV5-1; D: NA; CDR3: CASSEDSGNDEQYF
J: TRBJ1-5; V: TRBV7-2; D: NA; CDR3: CASSAALGEKKPQHF
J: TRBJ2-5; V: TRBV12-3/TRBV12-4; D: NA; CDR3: CASSLEGSNPQETQYF
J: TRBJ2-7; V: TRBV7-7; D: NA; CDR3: CASSFSGRDEQYF
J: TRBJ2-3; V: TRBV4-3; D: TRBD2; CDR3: CASSKETSGGPQADAQYF
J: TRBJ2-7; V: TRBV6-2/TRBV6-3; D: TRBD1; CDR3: CASSPMTGGPLGQYF
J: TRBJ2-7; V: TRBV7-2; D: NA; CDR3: CASSLRGGRGVAYEQYF
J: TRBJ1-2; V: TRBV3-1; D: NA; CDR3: CASSQEFRSYTF
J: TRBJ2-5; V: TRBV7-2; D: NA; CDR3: CASSTAPQETQYF
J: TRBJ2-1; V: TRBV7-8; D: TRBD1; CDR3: CASSFRPGQGFDEQFF